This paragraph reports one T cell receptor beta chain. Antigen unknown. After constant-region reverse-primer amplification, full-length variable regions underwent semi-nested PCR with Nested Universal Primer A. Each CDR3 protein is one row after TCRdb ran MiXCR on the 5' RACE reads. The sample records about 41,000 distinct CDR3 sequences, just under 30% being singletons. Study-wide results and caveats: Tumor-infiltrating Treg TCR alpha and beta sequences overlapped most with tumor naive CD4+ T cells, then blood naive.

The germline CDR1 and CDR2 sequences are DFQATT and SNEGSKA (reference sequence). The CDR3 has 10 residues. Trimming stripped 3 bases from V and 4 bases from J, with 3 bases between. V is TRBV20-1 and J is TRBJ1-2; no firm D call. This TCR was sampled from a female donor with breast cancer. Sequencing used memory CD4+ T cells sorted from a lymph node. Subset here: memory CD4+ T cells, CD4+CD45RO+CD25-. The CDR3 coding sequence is TGCAGTGCTAGTCTCTATGGCTACACCTTC. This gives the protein CSASLYGYTF.